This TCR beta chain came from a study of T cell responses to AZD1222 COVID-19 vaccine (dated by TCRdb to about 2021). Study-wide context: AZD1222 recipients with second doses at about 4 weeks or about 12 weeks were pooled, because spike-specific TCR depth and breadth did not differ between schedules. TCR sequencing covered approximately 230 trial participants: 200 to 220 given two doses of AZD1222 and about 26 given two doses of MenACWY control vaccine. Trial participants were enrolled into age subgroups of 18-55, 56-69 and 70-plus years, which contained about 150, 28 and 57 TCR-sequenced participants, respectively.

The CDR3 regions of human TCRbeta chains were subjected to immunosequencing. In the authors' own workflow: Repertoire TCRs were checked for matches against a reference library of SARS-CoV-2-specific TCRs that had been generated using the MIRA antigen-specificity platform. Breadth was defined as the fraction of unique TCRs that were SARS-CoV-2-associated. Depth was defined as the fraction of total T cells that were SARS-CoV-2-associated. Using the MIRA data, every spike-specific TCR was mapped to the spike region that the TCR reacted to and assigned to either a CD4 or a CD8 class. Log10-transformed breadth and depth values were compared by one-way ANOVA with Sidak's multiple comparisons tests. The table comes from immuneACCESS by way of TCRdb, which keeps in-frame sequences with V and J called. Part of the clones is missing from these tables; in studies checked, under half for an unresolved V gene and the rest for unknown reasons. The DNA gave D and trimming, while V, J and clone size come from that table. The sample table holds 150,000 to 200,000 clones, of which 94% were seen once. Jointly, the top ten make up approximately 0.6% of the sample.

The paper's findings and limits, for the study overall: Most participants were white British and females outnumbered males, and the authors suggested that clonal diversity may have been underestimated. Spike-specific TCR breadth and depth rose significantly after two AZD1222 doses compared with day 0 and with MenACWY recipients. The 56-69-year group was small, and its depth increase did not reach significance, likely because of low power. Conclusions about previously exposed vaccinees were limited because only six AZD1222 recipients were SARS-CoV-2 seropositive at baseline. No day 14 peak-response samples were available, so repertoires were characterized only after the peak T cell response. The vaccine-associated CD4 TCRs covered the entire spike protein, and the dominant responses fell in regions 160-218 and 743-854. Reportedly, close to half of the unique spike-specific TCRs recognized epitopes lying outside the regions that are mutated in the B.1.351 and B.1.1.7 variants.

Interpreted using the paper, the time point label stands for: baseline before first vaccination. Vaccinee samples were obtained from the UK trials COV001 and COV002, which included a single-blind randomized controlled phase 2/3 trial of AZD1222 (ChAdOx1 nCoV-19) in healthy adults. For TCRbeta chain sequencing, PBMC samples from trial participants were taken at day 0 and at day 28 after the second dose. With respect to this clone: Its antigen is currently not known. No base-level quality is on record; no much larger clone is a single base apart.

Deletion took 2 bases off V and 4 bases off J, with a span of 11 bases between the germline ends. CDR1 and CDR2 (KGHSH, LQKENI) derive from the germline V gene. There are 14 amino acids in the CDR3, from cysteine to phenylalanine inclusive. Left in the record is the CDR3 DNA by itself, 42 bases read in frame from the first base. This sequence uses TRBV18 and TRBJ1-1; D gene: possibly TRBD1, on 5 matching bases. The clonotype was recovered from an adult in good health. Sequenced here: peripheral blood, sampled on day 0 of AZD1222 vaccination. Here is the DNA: TGTGCCAGCTCACCAGTCCGGGACTTCACTGAAGCTTTCTTT. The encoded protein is CASSPVRDFTEAFF.